The clone carrying this T cell receptor (beta chain) was seen a few times. The antigen is not known. The data belong to a study of T cells in Graves' hyperthyroidism and ophthalmopathy. Study-level background: Once the initial diagnosis was made, peripheral blood was obtained before any treatment.

Amplification yielded TCR beta CDR3 regions, with RNA transcripts as the source. HTBI primers were the set used in a first-round RT-PCR of the TCR CDR3. TCRdb passed the multiplex PCR reads through MiXCR, listing each CDR3 protein once. This table has approximately 600,000 distinct CDR3 sequences, less than 25% appearing once. Study-wide findings and caveats: Clonotypes that were expanded in thyroid above 0.001 mostly appeared in blood too.

Sequenced input: blood. This TCR was recovered from a man aged 25 to 40 with Graves' ophthalmopathy.

The CDR3 protein is CASRDGYEQYF. The CDR3 coding sequence is TGTGCCAGCAGGGACGGGTACGAGCAGTACTTC. The chain links TRBV6-1 to TRBJ2-7; D remains ambiguous. This CDR3 has 11 residues. Trimming cost V 6 bases and J 4 bases, with 7 bases left between them. CDR1 MNHNS and CDR2 SASEGT come from the germline V gene.